Reported below is one T cell receptor beta chain. What it recognizes is unknown. The data originate from a study of cytomegalovirus exposure and HLA in healthy donors. This CDR3 comprises 15 residues. V lost 9 bases to trimming and J lost 0 bases, with 16 bases between them. The germline V gene encodes CDR1 LNHDA and CDR2 SQIVND (reference sequence). Participants comprised healthy donors of bone marrow. Amplification used 60 Vbeta primers and 13 Jbeta primers. Libraries were prepared by immunoSEQ multiplex PCR; TCRdb keeps only in-frame clonotypes and omits some of them. The repertoire holds around 110,000 clones, with around 80% as singletons. Points from the study as a whole: Roughly uniform depth of sequencing across donors was assumed in presence/absence analyses. Later findings reportedly placed an Asian-associated ancestry cluster below the roughly 690-donor mean for N-insertions.

The sequence was collected from a woman aged 45-59 years in good health and CMV-seropositive. The chain recombines TRBV19 with TRBJ2-3; maybe TRBD1 (6 bases). The sample was PBMCs. CDR3 sequence reads: CASRRTVISTDTQYF. The CDR3 nucleotides are TGTGCCAGCCGGAGGACAGTGATTAGCACAGATACGCAGTATTTT.